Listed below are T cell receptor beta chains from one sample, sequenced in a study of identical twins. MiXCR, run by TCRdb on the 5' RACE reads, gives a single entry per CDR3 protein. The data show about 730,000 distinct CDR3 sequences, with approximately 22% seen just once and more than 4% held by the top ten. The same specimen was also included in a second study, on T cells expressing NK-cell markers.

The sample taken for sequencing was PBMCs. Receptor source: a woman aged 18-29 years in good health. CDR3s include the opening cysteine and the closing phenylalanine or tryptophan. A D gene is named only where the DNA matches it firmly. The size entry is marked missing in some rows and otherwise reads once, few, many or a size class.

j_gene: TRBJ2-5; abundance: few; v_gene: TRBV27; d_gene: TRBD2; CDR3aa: CASSLIGLAEETQYF; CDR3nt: TGTGCCAGCAGTTTAATAGGTCTAGCGGAAGAGACCCAGTACTTC
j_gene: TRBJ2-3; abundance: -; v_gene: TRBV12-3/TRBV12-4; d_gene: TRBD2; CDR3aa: CASSPSGAHTQYF; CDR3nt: TGTGCCAGCAGTCCGAGCGGGGCACATACGCAGTATTTT
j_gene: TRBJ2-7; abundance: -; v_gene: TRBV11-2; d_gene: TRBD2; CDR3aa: CASSLVPWTSGSSYEQYF; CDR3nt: TGTGCCAGCAGCTTAGTCCCCTGGACTAGCGGCTCCTCCTACGAGCAGTACTTC
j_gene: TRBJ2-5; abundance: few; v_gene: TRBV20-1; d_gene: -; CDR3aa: CSAPRDPARQETQYF; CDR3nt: TGCAGTGCTCCGAGGGATCCAGCGCGCCAAGAGACCCAGTACTTC
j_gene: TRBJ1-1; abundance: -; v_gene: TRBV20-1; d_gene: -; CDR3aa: CSARTELNTEAFF; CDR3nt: TGCAGTGCTCGGACAGAATTGAACACTGAAGCTTTCTTT
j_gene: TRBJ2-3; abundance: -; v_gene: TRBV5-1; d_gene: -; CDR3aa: CASSLVRKDTDTQYF; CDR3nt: TGCGCCAGCAGCTTGGTCAGGAAGGACACAGATACGCAGTATTTT
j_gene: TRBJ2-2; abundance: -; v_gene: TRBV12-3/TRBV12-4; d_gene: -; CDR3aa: CASSSYGGAGTGELFF; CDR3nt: TGTGCCAGCAGTTCATATGGAGGCGCGGGGACCGGGGAGCTGTTTTTT
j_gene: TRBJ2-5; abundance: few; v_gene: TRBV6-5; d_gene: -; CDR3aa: CASSYSLGLSETQYF; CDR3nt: TGTGCCAGCAGTTACTCACTGGGTCTTTCGGAGACCCAGTACTTC
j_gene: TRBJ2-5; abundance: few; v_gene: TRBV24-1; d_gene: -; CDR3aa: CATRATRTARYF; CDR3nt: TGTGCCACCAGAGCCACAAGGACCGCCAGGTACTTC
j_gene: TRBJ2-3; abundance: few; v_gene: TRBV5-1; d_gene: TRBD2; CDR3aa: CASSLARTSGGSTDTQYF; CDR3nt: TGCGCCAGCAGCTTGGCCAGGACTAGCGGGGGGTCCACAGATACGCAGTATTTT
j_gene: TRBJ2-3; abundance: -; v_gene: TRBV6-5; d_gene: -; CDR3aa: CASSSIILDDTQYF; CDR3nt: TGTGCCAGCAGTTCAATCATACTAGACGATACGCAGTATTTT
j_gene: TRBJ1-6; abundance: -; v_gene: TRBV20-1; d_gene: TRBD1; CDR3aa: CSASSLGQGPSPLHF; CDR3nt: TGCAGTGCTAGTAGTCTAGGACAGGGGCCATCACCCCTCCACTTT
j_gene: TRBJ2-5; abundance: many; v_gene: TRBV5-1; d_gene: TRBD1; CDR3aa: CASRMRQGSETQYF; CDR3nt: TGCGCCAGTAGAATGAGACAGGGGTCCGAGACCCAGTACTTC
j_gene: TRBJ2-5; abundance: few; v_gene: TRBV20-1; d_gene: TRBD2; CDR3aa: CSAVSGGAQETQYF; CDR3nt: TGCAGTGCTGTCAGCGGGGGGGCCCAAGAGACCCAGTACTTC